The source of this T cell receptor beta chain is a study of control samples from healthy donors and cancer patients. This table comes from immunoSEQ multiplex PCR, and its TCRdb copy is limited to in-frame clones, with some not included. The sample consists of around 170,000 clones, about 91% of them appearing once. In germline, CDR1 is SEHNR, CDR2 FQNEAQ (reference sequence). This CDR3 is built from 16 residues. The V segment lost 5 bases and the J segment 1 base; nucleotides outside the gene matches: 5. The sample taken for sequencing was blood. The TCR originated in a woman younger than 45 in good health. V is TRBV7-9 and J is TRBJ2-3, with TRBD1 identical over 11 bases. CDR3 loop: CASSPRTGGGTDTQYF. In DNA form, the CDR3 reads TGTGCCAGCAGCCCTCGGACAGGGGGCGGCACAGATACGCAGTATTTT.